This TCR beta chain was recovered during a study of control samples from healthy donors and cancer patients. With respect to this clone: Germline and junction disagree at one end, which may indicate a read error.

Sequencing used immunoSEQ multiplex PCR; TCRdb keeps in-frame clones, though not all of them. The sample yields 120,000 or so clones, over 75% seen once. The TCR sequence derives from a middle-aged man in good health. Sequencing used blood.

The CDR3 loop is CASSDRGYRGAVF. CDR3 DNA: TGTGCCAGCAGCGACAGGGGGTACCGGGGAGCTGTTTTT. This chain connects TRBV12-3 or TRBV12-4 to TRBJ2-2; TRBD1 aligns across 9 bases. CDR3 length: 13 residues.